Following are 28 T cell receptor beta chains from one sample sequenced in a study of cytomegalovirus exposure and HLA in healthy donors. 60 Vbeta and 13 Jbeta primers were used in PCR. Assay used: immunoSEQ multiplex PCR; TCRdb lists only in-frame clones, some missing. The sample lists 220,000 or so clones; roughly 80% were seen once. Sequencing was done on a sample of PBMCs. These receptors all stem from a male donor in good health and CMV-seronegative.

The V call is TRBV6-6, the J call TRBJ2-3; D not certain. V lost 5 bases and J lost 3, with 15 bases in between. The CDR3 totals 15 residues. Looked up from germline, CDR1 is MNHNY and CDR2 is SVGAGI (reference sequence). CDR3: CASSPDPERTDTQYF. CDR3 DNA sequence: TGTGCCAGCAGTCCTGACCCGGAGAGAACAGATACGCAGTATTTT.

This chain connects TRBV18 to TRBJ2-1; tentatively, D is TRBD2 (6 bases). CDR1 is KGHSH and CDR2 is LQKENI in the germline V gene. This CDR3 is built from 13 residues. The V end was cut by 3 bases, the J end by 7 bases, with 10 bases between. The CDR3: CASSPGGGNEQFF. CDR3 sequence (DNA): TGTGCCAGCTCACCGGGAGGAGGGAATGAGCAGTTCTTC.

This clone was seen a few times. Other DNA sequences in the same sample also yield this CDR3. J is TRBJ2-3 and V is TRBV6-6; tentatively, D is TRBD1 (5 bases). Germline values: CDR1 MNHNY, CDR2 SVGAGI (reference sequence). Trimming pared 5 bases from V and 5 bases from J, leaving 8 bases between. The CDR3 is 12 amino acids. The CDR3 DNA reads TGTGCCAGCAGTCCTACAGGAGATACGCAGTATTTT. It yields the protein CASSPTGDTQYF.

The CDR3 DNA reads TGTGCCAGCAGCCTGGGACAGGAGAACGAGCAGTACTTC. Translating gives CASSLGQENEQYF. V and J are TRBV14 and TRBJ2-7, with 8 bases identical to TRBD1. The ends lost 4 bases at V and 5 bases at J; junction bases unmatched: 4. Germline assignment: CDR1 SGHDN and CDR2 FVKESK. There are 13 residues in the CDR3.

The V and J genes are TRBV2 and TRBJ2-2; 8 nucleotides match TRBD1. This CDR3 has 17 residues. Losses at the gene ends were 2 bases for V and 0 bases for J; bases not matched to a gene: 5. Germline V gene lookup returns CDR1 SNHLY and CDR2 FYNNEI. In DNA, the CDR3 is TGTGCCAGCAGTGAATCCCTGGGACAGGCGAACACCGGGGAGCTGTTTTTT. This sequence encodes CASSESLGQANTGELFF.

The gene calls are TRBV18 and TRBJ2-7; TRBD1 is a possible D gene (6 bases). V lost 6 bases to trimming and J lost 2 bases, with 14 bases between them. CDR3 size: 14 residues. Per germline, CDR1 KGHSH and CDR2 LQKENI. The CDR3 DNA follows: TGTGCCAGCTCCGCCGGGGACACTACCTACGAGCAGTACTTC. It is translated as CASSAGDTTYEQYF.

This clone was seen only a few times. The genes are TRBV7-7 and TRBJ2-3; D is possibly TRBD1 (5 bases). Germline CDR1 reads SSHAT; CDR2 reads FNYEAQ (reference sequence). The CDR3 runs 15 residues. The V end lost 5 bases, the J end lost 0 bases, and 12 bases lay between the germline ends. The CDR3 sequence is CASSQDSSSTDTQYF. CDR3 nucleotides: TGTGCCAGCAGCCAAGACAGTTCTAGCACAGATACGCAGTATTTT.

The J gene is TRBJ1-2, the V gene TRBV10-3; tentative D call: TRBD1 (5 bases). The CDR3 length is 13 residues. Germline CDR1 and CDR2: ENHRY and SYGVKD. Trimming shortened V by 8 bases and J by 1 base, and 11 bases separated the two germline ends. CDR3 in amino acids: CAIAGQNNYGYTF. The CDR3 DNA reads TGTGCCATCGCGGGGCAGAATAACTATGGCTACACCTTC.

The chain has TRBV6-6 and TRBJ1-6; 7 bases match TRBD1. V shed 7 bases and J 8 bases; nucleotides not matched to a gene: 11. The CDR3 length is 15 residues. CDR1 MNHNY and CDR2 SVGAGI come from the germline V gene (reference sequence). The CDR3 region is CASNFDRVGDSPLHF. CDR3 sequence (DNA): TGTGCCAGCAACTTCGACAGGGTTGGCGATTCACCCCTCCACTTT.

The J gene is TRBJ1-5, the V gene TRBV29-1; TRBD1 might be the D (6 bases). The CDR3 runs to 12 residues. The V end was cut by 7 bases, the J end by 6 bases, with 13 bases between. CDR1 is SQVTM, CDR2 ANQGSEA, per germline. The CDR3 DNA reads as TGCAGCGGTTGGACAGTCGGTCAGCCCCAGCATTTT. Protein: CSGWTVGQPQHF.

This clone was found a few times. V and J are TRBV13 and TRBJ2-3; 9 bases are a match to TRBD2. The ends lost 1 base at V and 7 bases at J; junction bases unmatched: 6. The germline V gene has CDR1 PRHDT and CDR2 FYEKMQ (reference sequence). The CDR3 runs to 15 residues. Written as DNA, the CDR3 is TGTGCCAGCAGCTTAGATGGAGCGGGAGGTCATACGCAGTATTTT. This translates into CASSLDGAGGHTQYF.

This rearrangement joins TRBV6-6 to TRBJ2-3, with unresolved D. Trimming left V 0 bases short and J 1 base short, with 5 bases between. Germline V CDR1 and CDR2: MNHNY, SVGAGI (reference sequence). The CDR3 loop spans 14 amino acids. This chain's CDR3 is CASSYSLGTDTQYF. The DNA for the CDR3 is TGTGCCAGCAGTTACTCTCTCGGCACAGATACGCAGTATTTT.

The chain recombines TRBV5-8 with TRBJ2-5; D is perhaps TRBD2 (7 bases). The J call may be wrong; the DNA end is better matched by TRBJ2-7. This CDR3 has 15 amino acids. Germline V gives CDR1 SGHTS, CDR2 YDEGEE. The CDR3 nucleotides read TGTGCCAGCGCTCGGGGGGCGGGAGTCCTTGCCGAGCAGTACTTC. Encoded protein: CASARGAGVLAEQYF.

The CDR3 sequence is CASSREAAGKNIQYF. The CDR3, as DNA: TGTGCCAGCAGCAGGGAGGCAGCAGGCAAAAACATTCAGTACTTC. The chain has TRBV13 and TRBJ2-4; D is perhaps TRBD2 (6 bases). Between the trimmed V and J ends, which lost 5 bases and 3 bases, there was a span of 14 bases. The CDR3 is made up of 15 amino acids. The germline V gene has CDR1 PRHDT and CDR2 FYEKMQ (reference sequence).

The chain is built from TRBV19 and TRBJ2-1, with TRBD2 as a possible D gene (5 bases). The length of the CDR3 is 16 residues. CDR1 is LNHDA and CDR2 is SQIVND in the germline V gene (reference sequence). V gave up 1 base and J gave up 3 bases, with 13 bases separating them. In nucleotides, the CDR3 is TGTGCCAGTAGTATAGCGGGGAGCAAAGTCTACAATGAGCAGTTCTTC. It is translated as CASSIAGSKVYNEQFF.

As DNA, the CDR3 is TGTGCCAGCAGCGGTCGGGGACTACTCCAAGAGACCCAGTACTTC. Amino acid sequence: CASSGRGLLQETQYF. V usage is TRBV7-9 and J usage is TRBJ2-5; 7 bases are shared with TRBD2. The CDR3 loop spans 15 amino acids. V gave up 5 bases and J gave up 1 base; unmatched junction bases: 7. The germline gives CDR1 SEHNR, CDR2 FQNEAQ (reference sequence).

The chain has TRBV28 and TRBJ2-7; D unclear. The V gene's germline CDR1 is MDHEN and CDR2 SYDVKM. CDR3 size: 15 residues. Deletions cut 3 bases from V and 1 base from J, with 13 bases between. CDR3 protein: CASSFTGIVSYEQYF. The DNA of the CDR3 is TGTGCCAGCAGTTTTACGGGTATAGTATCCTACGAGCAGTACTTC. Filled out from reference TRBV28 and TRBJ2-7, the complete variable domain reads DVKVTQSSRYLVKRTGEKVFLECVQDMDHENMFWYRQDPGLGLRLIYFSYDVKMKEKGDIPEGYSVSREKKERFSLILESASTNQTSMYLCASSFTGIVSYEQYFGPGTRLTVT.

This clone was observed a handful of times. The J gene is TRBJ2-1, the V gene TRBV5-1; 10 nucleotides match TRBD2. CDR1 is SGHRS, CDR2 YFSETQ, per germline. The V segment lost 3 bases and the J segment 8 bases; nucleotides outside the gene matches: 14. This CDR3 is built from 17 residues. Here the CDR3 reads CASSWDPSGRAFDEQFF. CDR3 DNA sequence: TGCGCCAGCAGCTGGGACCCTAGCGGGAGAGCTTTCGATGAGCAGTTCTTC.

This chain links TRBV5-1 with TRBJ2-5; 7 bases fit TRBD2. Germline loops: CDR1 SGHRS, CDR2 YFSETQ. The CDR3 length is 14 residues. Germline trimming cut 2 bases from V and 4 bases from J; bases unmatched to any gene: 5. CDR3 coding DNA: TGCGCCAGCAGCTTAAGAGGGAGGGGAGAGACCCAGTACTTC. Its translation: CASSLRGRGETQYF.

The chain carries TRBV7-8 and TRBJ1-5; the match to TRBD1 covers 9 bases. The CDR3 runs to 16 residues. CDR1 and CDR2 (germline): SGHVS, FQNEAQ. V lost 4 bases, J lost 5 bases, and 9 bases stayed unmatched. CDR3 nucleotides: TGTGCCAGCAGCTATCGCCCGGACAGGGGCCATCAGCCCCAGCATTTT. The encoded protein is CASSYRPDRGHQPQHF.

The chain joins TRBV6-5 to TRBJ2-7; TRBD1 matches at 9 bases. V shed 6 bases and J 6 bases; nucleotides not matched to a gene: 9. The CDR3 has 14 residues. CDR1 is MNHEY and CDR2 is SVGAGI in the germline V gene. CDR3: CASSPPGQGSEQYF. CDR3 sequence (DNA): TGTGCCAGCAGCCCACCGGGACAGGGTAGCGAGCAGTACTTC.

The rearrangement links TRBV5-4 to TRBJ2-1; 9 nucleotides agree with TRBD2. The length of the CDR3 is 14 residues. Germline CDR1 is SGHNT and CDR2 is YYREEE (reference sequence). After removal of 8 bases from V and 5 bases from J, the junction contained 8 bases not matched to a gene. The CDR3 DNA is TGTGCCAGACGTCCCCGCGGGAGGGACAATGAGCAGTTCTTC. Translated, it gives CARRPRGRDNEQFF.

This chain uses TRBV29-1 with TRBJ2-5; 11 bases agree with TRBD2. The DNA end is a closer match to TRBJ2-7, so the J assignment may be wrong. CDR1 and CDR2 from the germline V gene are SQVTM and ANQGSEA. The CDR3 spans 13 residues. The CDR3: CSARLAGPYEQYF. The CDR3, as DNA: TGCAGCGCTCGACTAGCGGGGCCCTACGAGCAGTACTTC.

The rearrangement uses TRBV9 and TRBJ1-5; D unclear. The CDR3 loop spans 15 amino acids. With 0 bases removed from V and 5 bases from J, the gap between germline ends came to 12 bases. Germline CDR1 SGDLS, CDR2 YYNGEE. The CDR3 region is CASSVEGGKDQPQHF. The CDR3 nucleotides are TGTGCCAGCAGCGTAGAAGGAGGGAAGGATCAGCCCCAGCATTTT.

The rearrangement joins TRBV9 to TRBJ2-7, with a tentative D call TRBD1 (6 bases). The germline gives CDR1 SGDLS, CDR2 YYNGEE. V lost 0 bases to trimming and J lost 2 bases, with 12 bases between them. The CDR3 extends over 15 amino acids. The CDR3 reads CASSVETGPPYEQYF. The CDR3 DNA reads as TGTGCCAGCAGCGTAGAGACAGGACCACCCTACGAGCAGTACTTC.

A note on this clone: The junction departs from germline at one end; a sequencing error may be responsible. The rearrangement links TRBV7-9 to TRBJ2-1, with 10 nucleotides matching TRBD1. The CDR3 has 15 amino acids. Germline V gives CDR1 SEHNR, CDR2 FQNEAQ (reference sequence). The CDR3 loop reads CSSSLKDRGGGRQFF. The CDR3 nucleotides are TGTTCCAGCAGTTTAAAGGACAGGGGGGGAGGAAGGCAGTTCTTC. Based on the CDR3 plus reference TRBV7-9 and TRBJ2-1, the full variable domain is DTGVSQNPRHKITKRGQNVTFRCDPISEHNRLYWYRQTLGQGPEFLTYFQNEAQLEKSRLLSDRFSAERPKGSFSTLEIQRTEQGDSAMYLCSSSLKDRGGGRQFFGPGTRLTVL.

V gene TRBV9 combines with J gene TRBJ2-1; no definite D call. Germline V gene lookup returns CDR1 SGDLS and CDR2 YYNGEE. The CDR3 runs 13 residues. V was cut by 1 base and J by 3 bases, with 5 bases left in between. CDR3: CASSVNSYNEQFF. The CDR3, as DNA: TGTGCCAGCAGCGTAAACAGCTACAATGAGCAGTTCTTC.

The chain carries TRBV5-4 and TRBJ2-5, with 7 bases identical to TRBD1. The germline V gene encodes CDR1 SGHNT and CDR2 YYREEE (reference sequence). Unmatched junction bases numbered 1, after V lost 0 bases and J lost 2 bases. The CDR3 has 14 amino acids. The DNA of the CDR3 is TGTGCCAGCAGCTTGGACAGGGGTCAAGAGACCCAGTACTTC. It codes for CASSLDRGQETQYF.